Presented here are 28 T cell receptor beta chains from one specimen sequenced in a study of blood T cell repertoires in COVID-19. TCRdb's table, derived via immunoSEQ multiplex PCR, lists solely in-frame clones and lacks some. The sample has 200,000 to 300,000 clones, roughly 90% seen once. Sequencing was carried out using peripheral blood. These receptors were taken from a man aged 30 to 39 with active or convalescent COVID-19.

The DNA for the CDR3 is TGTGCCAGCAGCTTTTTACAGGTGTCTAAGACAGATACGCAGTATTTT. Its translation is CASSFLQVSKTDTQYF. The chain joins TRBV11-2 to TRBJ2-3; D possibly corresponds to TRBD1 (5 bases). V was trimmed by 3 bases and J by 3 bases, leaving 16 bases between them. Looked up from germline, CDR1 is SGHAT and CDR2 is FQNNGV. The CDR3 has 16 residues.

This chain uses TRBV7-9 with TRBJ1-1, with 11 bases that match TRBD1. CDR1 and CDR2 from the germline V gene are SEHNR and FQNEAQ (reference sequence). The ends lost 4 bases at V and 0 bases at J; junction bases unmatched: 10. The CDR3 runs 18 residues. CDR3 in DNA: TGTGCCAGCAGCTCCCCGCGGGACAGGGGGGGGTTGAACACTGAAGCTTTCTTT. This sequence encodes CASSSPRDRGGLNTEAFF.

The gene calls are TRBV27 and TRBJ2-3, with D unclear. Germline CDR1 and CDR2: MNHEY and SMNVEV (reference sequence). V was clipped by 11 bases and J by 2 bases, with 2 bases between them. This CDR3 is built from 9 residues. CDR3 DNA: TGTGCCCTCACAGATACGCAGTATTTT. It translates to CALTDTQYF.

This sequence joins TRBV15 and TRBJ2-2; D is perhaps TRBD1 (5 bases). The ends were cut back, 1 base at V and 1 base at J, with 7 bases in the middle. CDR1 and CDR2 from the germline V gene are LNHNV and YYDKDF (reference sequence). CDR3 length: 15 residues. CDR3: CATSRVRVNTGELFF. Written as DNA, the CDR3 is TGTGCCACCAGCAGAGTCAGGGTGAACACCGGGGAGCTGTTTTTT.

The V gene is TRBV27, the J gene TRBJ2-7; perhaps TRBD1 as D (7 bases). The germline gives CDR1 MNHEY, CDR2 SMNVEV (reference sequence). The CDR3 has 14 residues. The germline V and J ends were trimmed by 2 bases and 4 bases, with 12 bases remaining between them. CDR3 in DNA: TGTGCCAGCAGTTTAGGTCAGGGGGGATACGAGCAGTACTTC. It codes for CASSLGQGGYEQYF.

The rearrangement links TRBV3-1 (or the pseudogene TRBV3-2) to TRBJ1-3; TRBD1 matches at 9 bases. Unmatched junction bases numbered 9, after V lost 5 bases and J lost 1 base. The CDR3 runs to 17 residues. Germline CDR1 LGHDT, CDR2 YNNKEL (reference sequence). In DNA, the CDR3 is TGTGCCAGCAGCTATACAGGGGGCAGAGCGTCTGGAAACACCATATATTTT. Amino acids: CASSYTGGRASGNTIYF.

This chain connects TRBV5-6 to TRBJ2-3; 12 bases are shared with TRBD2. Germline CDR1 and CDR2: SGHDT and YYEEEE. The CDR3 totals 16 residues. The V and J ends lost 4 bases and 7 bases, in that order; junction bases with no gene match: 10. The CDR3: CASSRRPSGGAHTQYF. For the CDR3, the DNA is TGTGCCAGCAGCCGGCGCCCTAGCGGGGGGGCGCATACGCAGTATTTT.

The V call is TRBV6-1, the J call TRBJ2-1, with 8 positions matching TRBD1. This CDR3 comprises 17 residues. Germline V gives CDR1 MNHNS, CDR2 SASEGT. Trimming removed 6 bases from V and 8 bases from J; junction bases left unmatched: 18. The CDR3 coding sequence is TGTGCCAGCAGCGAAACCCCGGGACAGGTGGGGAGTGATGAGCAGTTCTTC. Its protein product is CASSETPGQVGSDEQFF.

The chain has TRBV3-1 (or the pseudogene TRBV3-2) and TRBJ2-5, with 9 positions matching TRBD2. Unmatched junction bases numbered 6, after V lost 1 base and J lost 3 bases. This CDR3 has 16 amino acids. The V gene's germline CDR1 is LGHDT and CDR2 YNNKEL (reference sequence). The CDR3 DNA reads as TGTGCCAGCAGCCAAGGAAAGCGGGGGGCAGAAGAGACCCAGTACTTC. This encodes CASSQGKRGAEETQYF.

V usage is TRBV12-5 and J usage is TRBJ1-5; D not certain. The germline V gene has CDR1 LGHNT and CDR2 FRNRAP. V was pared by 1 base and J by 0 bases, with 7 bases between. This CDR3 comprises 15 residues. This chain's CDR3 is CASGLAGYSNQPQHF. CDR3 in DNA: TGTGCTAGTGGTTTGGCAGGCTATAGCAATCAGCCCCAGCATTTT.

This chain joins TRBV24-1 and TRBJ2-5; the match to TRBD1 covers 9 bases. The CDR3 consists of 15 residues. Unmatched junction bases numbered 6, after V lost 4 bases and J lost 4 bases. The V gene's germline CDR1 is KGHDR and CDR2 SFDVKD. CDR3 sequence reads: CATSDPGTGRETQYF. The CDR3 DNA reads as TGTGCCACCAGTGACCCCGGGACAGGGCGAGAGACCCAGTACTTC.

The chain couples TRBV11-2 to TRBJ1-1; D unclear. The CDR3 is made up of 11 amino acids. CDR1 and CDR2 from the germline V gene are SGHAT and FQNNGV. Trimming pared 5 bases from V and 7 bases from J, leaving 8 bases between. CDR3 DNA sequence: TGTGCCAGCAGCCTACAGAGTGAAGCTTTCTTT. Residues: CASSLQSEAFF.

DNA for the CDR3: TGCGCCAGCAGCCAAGGGACAGGGGAAGGAAACACCATATATTTT. Translation gives CASSQGTGEGNTIYF. The chain carries TRBV5-1 and TRBJ1-3; 10 bases line up with TRBD1. The CDR3 has 15 amino acids. The V gene end was trimmed by 4 bases and the J gene end by 4 bases; junction bases not matched to a gene: 5. In germline, CDR1 is SGHRS, CDR2 YFSETQ.

The V gene is TRBV5-6, the J gene TRBJ2-5, with 8 bases matching TRBD2. Germline CDR1 reads SGHDT; CDR2 reads YYEEEE. This CDR3 comprises 17 residues. With 0 bases clipped from V and 3 bases from J, the junction kept 10 bases outside the gene matches. The CDR3 bases are TGTGCCAGCAGCTTGGATTTACGGGGGGGCTTCGAAGAGACCCAGTACTTC. As protein: CASSLDLRGGFEETQYF.

V usage is TRBV7-9 and J usage is TRBJ2-1; 14 bases agree with TRBD2. V dropped 6 bases and J dropped 9; count of bases not matched to a gene: 10. The CDR3 has 16 amino acids. Germline CDR1 is SEHNR and CDR2 is FQNEAQ (reference sequence). The CDR3 spells CASSSPGTSGGGEQFF. The CDR3 region has the DNA TGTGCCAGCAGTTCCCCCGGGACTAGCGGGGGCGGTGAGCAGTTCTTC. The full variable domain, rest sourced from reference TRBV7-9 and TRBJ2-1, is DTGVSQNPRHKITKRGQNVTFRCDPISEHNRLYWYRQTLGQGPEFLTYFQNEAQLEKSRLLSDRFSAERPKGSFSTLEIQRTEQGDSAMYLCASSSPGTSGGGEQFFGPGTRLTVL.

The table lists this clone with a few counts. V is TRBV7-9 and J is TRBJ2-1, with no clear D. V lost 1 base to trimming and J lost 5 bases, with 9 bases between them. The CDR3 is 14 residues long. Germline V gene lookup returns CDR1 SEHNR and CDR2 FQNEAQ (reference sequence). The chain's CDR3 is CASSLGGRDNEQFF. CDR3 DNA sequence: TGTGCCAGCAGCTTAGGCGGCAGAGACAATGAGCAGTTCTTC.

Details on this clone: An end of the junction does not agree with germline; a read error may underlie this. The chain carries TRBV11-2 and TRBJ1-4; a weak D match, TRBD1 (6 bases). The germline V gene has CDR1 SGHAT and CDR2 FQNNGV. The CDR3 is 13 amino acids. CDR3: CASSLGFGTLPVF. DNA of the CDR3: TGTGCCAGCAGCTTAGGTTTCGGGACACTCCCAGTCTTT.

J is TRBJ1-6 and V is TRBV24-1; D remains unclear. The ends were cut back, 3 bases at V and 7 bases at J, with 15 bases in the middle. The CDR3 is made up of 16 amino acids. Germline CDR1 is KGHDR and CDR2 is SFDVKD. CDR3: CATSDPFPGTNSPLHF. DNA for the CDR3: TGTGCCACCAGTGATCCCTTTCCGGGAACCAATTCACCCCTCCACTTT.

This clone has more than one count but fewer than ten. V is TRBV7-6 and J is TRBJ2-7; a weak D match, TRBD2 (7 bases). CDR1 and CDR2 from the germline V gene are SGHVS and FNYEAQ. Trimming took off 1 base at V and 7 bases at J, with 17 bases between the two ends. CDR3 size: 15 residues. CDR3 DNA: TGTGCCAGCAGCTTAGTAGGGGGGGCAGCCGAAGAGCAGTACTTC. Translation gives CASSLVGGAAEEQYF.

The chain combines TRBV5-1 with TRBJ2-1; 8 nucleotides align to TRBD2. Trimming removed 0 bases from V and 0 bases from J; junction bases left unmatched: 2. The germline V gene has CDR1 SGHRS and CDR2 YFSETQ. CDR3 size: 16 residues. The CDR3 here is CASSLASGSSYNEQFF. The CDR3 nucleotides are TGCGCCAGCAGCTTGGCGAGCGGGAGCTCCTACAATGAGCAGTTCTTC.

V is TRBV12-5 and J is TRBJ1-6, with D uncertain. Germline loops: CDR1 LGHNT, CDR2 FRNRAP. Trimming shortened V by 5 bases and J by 0 bases, and 5 bases separated the two germline ends. The CDR3 length is 14 residues. The CDR3 here is CASGTSSYNSPLHF. The CDR3 nucleotides are TGTGCTAGTGGTACGAGCTCCTATAATTCACCCCTCCACTTT.

The table lists this clone with a count of one. This sequence joins TRBV4-3 and TRBJ2-5; TRBD2 aligns across 9 bases. The J segment lost 2 bases and the V segment lost 1 base, leaving 5 bases of the junction unmatched. Per the germline V gene, CDR1 is LGHNA and CDR2 is YSLEER. The CDR3 is made up of 16 amino acids. CDR3 sequence reads: CASSQGGSGGQETQYF. CDR3 sequence (DNA): TGCGCCAGCAGCCAAGGGGGTAGCGGGGGACAAGAGACCCAGTACTTC.

The V call is TRBV6-6, the J call TRBJ1-1; 9 positions agree with TRBD1. The CDR3 has 20 residues. The germline V gene has CDR1 MNHNY and CDR2 SVGAGI (reference sequence). V gave up 5 bases and J gave up 0 bases; unmatched junction bases: 19. CDR3 protein: CASSRPGQGRRDPVNTEAFF. The CDR3 DNA reads as TGTGCCAGCAGTCGTCCGGGACAGGGTAGGCGGGATCCGGTGAACACTGAAGCTTTCTTT.

This chain joins TRBV4-1 and TRBJ2-1; 8 bases line up with TRBD2. The CDR3 is 12 residues long. V shed 4 bases and J 13 bases; nucleotides not matched to a gene: 6. The V gene's germline CDR1 is MGHRA and CDR2 YSYEKL. The DNA for the CDR3 is TGCGCCAGCAGCCGCGCGGGGGGACCACAGTTCTTC. Translation: CASSRAGGPQFF.

This sequence joins TRBV10-3 and TRBJ1-1; no reliable D call. The V gene's germline CDR1 is ENHRY and CDR2 SYGVKD. The CDR3 totals 13 residues. Trimming pared 6 bases from V and 2 bases from J, leaving 10 bases between. DNA of the CDR3: TGTGCCATCAGAAGTGAGGCCAACACTGAAGCTTTCTTT. This encodes CAIRSEANTEAFF.

The rearrangement links TRBV6-5 to TRBJ1-1; D ambiguous. The CDR3 runs 14 residues. Germline values: CDR1 MNHEY, CDR2 SVGAGI. The V end lost 2 bases, the J end lost 1 base, and 8 bases lay between the germline ends. This CDR3 reads CASSYPGPNTEAFF. In DNA, the CDR3 is TGTGCCAGCAGTTACCCGGGTCCGAACACTGAAGCTTTCTTT.

The V and J genes are TRBV10-3 and TRBJ1-2; the D is unclear. Germline V gene data show CDR1 as ENHRY and CDR2 as SYGVKD. The V and J ends lost 3 bases and 3 bases respectively, with 11 bases between them. The CDR3 is 14 amino acids. The CDR3 sequence: CAISEGEGYYGYTF. The CDR3 DNA sequence: TGTGCCATCAGTGAAGGTGAGGGTTACTATGGCTACACCTTC.

This chain joins TRBV7-6 and TRBJ1-2; 8 bases fit TRBD1. V dropped 2 bases and J dropped 8; count of bases not matched to a gene: 10. The CDR3 is 15 residues long. CDR1 and CDR2 from the germline V gene are SGHVS and FNYEAQ. The CDR3 region has the DNA TGTGCCAGCAGCTTACTCGACGACGGACAGGGCGGCTACACCTTC. Its protein product is CASSLLDDGQGGYTF.